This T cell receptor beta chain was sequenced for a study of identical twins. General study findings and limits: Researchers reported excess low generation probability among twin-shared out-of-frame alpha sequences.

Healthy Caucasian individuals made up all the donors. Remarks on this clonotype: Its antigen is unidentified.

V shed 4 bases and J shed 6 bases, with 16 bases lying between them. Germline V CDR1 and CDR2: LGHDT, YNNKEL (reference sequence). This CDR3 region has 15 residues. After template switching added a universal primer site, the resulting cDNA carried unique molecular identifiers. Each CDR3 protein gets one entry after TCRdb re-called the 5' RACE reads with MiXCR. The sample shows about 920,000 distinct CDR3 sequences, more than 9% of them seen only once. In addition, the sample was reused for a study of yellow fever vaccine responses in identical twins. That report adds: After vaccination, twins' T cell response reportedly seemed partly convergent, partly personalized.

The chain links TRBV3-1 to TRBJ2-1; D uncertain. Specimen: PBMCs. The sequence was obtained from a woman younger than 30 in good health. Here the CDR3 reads CASSLSIVYSNEQFF. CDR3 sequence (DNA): TGTGCCAGCAGCCTCAGCATTGTCTACAGCAATGAGCAGTTCTTC.